This entry features one T cell receptor (beta chain) sequence. The antigen is not known. Sequenced by immunoSEQ multiplex PCR; TCRdb stores in-frame clones only, minus some. This sample has around 1.4 million clones, with around 98.5% found just once. This sample is part of a study of shared clonotypes between healthy human individuals. General observations from the study: A handful of donors had about 5% of their naive CD4 clonotypes in common.

With 0 bases removed from V and 0 bases from J, the gap between germline ends came to 9 bases. Germline CDR1 MNHNY, CDR2 SVGAGI (reference sequence). The CDR3 consists of 16 residues. This chain links TRBV6-6 with TRBJ1-3, with D unresolved. This TCR was sampled from a man between 25 and 39 years old in good health. The sequenced sample was naive CD4+ T cells sorted from blood. Subset: CD45RA+ positively selected. This chain's CDR3 is CASSYSRTISGNTIYF. CDR3 DNA sequence: TGTGCCAGCAGTTACTCGAGGACGATCTCTGGAAACACCATATATTTT.